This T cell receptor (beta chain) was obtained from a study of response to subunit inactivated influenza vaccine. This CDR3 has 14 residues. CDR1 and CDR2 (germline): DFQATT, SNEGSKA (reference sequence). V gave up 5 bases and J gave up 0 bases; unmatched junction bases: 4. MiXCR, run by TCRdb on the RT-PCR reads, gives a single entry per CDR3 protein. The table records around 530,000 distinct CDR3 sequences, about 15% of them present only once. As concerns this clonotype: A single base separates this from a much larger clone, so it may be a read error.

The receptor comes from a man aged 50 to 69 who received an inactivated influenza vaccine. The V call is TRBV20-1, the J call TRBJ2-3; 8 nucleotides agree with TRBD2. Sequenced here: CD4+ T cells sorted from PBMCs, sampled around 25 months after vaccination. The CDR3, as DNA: TGCAGTGCTTGGGCGGGGGGTAGCACAGATACGCAGTATTTT. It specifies CSAWAGGSTDTQYF.